Here is one TCR beta chain with its context. Its target is not known. There were TCR beta CDR3 regions amplified from RNA transcripts. First-round RT-PCR of the TCR CDR3 relied on the HTBI primer set. A single record per CDR3 protein comes from TCRdb applying MiXCR to the multiplex PCR reads. The data contain fewer than 900,000 distinct CDR3 sequences, 18% of them singletons. The sample comes from a study of T cells in Graves' hyperthyroidism and ophthalmopathy. Study outcomes and limitations: Within blood appeared most thyroid clonotypes that had expanded above 0.001. A 13 V-J signature model discriminated ophthalmopathy versus stable hyperthyroidism.

Lactation, pregnancy, other autoimmune disease or uncontrolled infection excluded patients. Orbital computed tomography and thyroid ultrasound, together with serum TRAb and thyroxine and clinical symptoms, were used for diagnoses. V was pared by 0 bases and J by 5 bases, with 13 bases between. This CDR3 is 14 amino acids long. Germline assignment: CDR1 DFQATT and CDR2 SNEGSKA (reference sequence). The J gene is TRBJ1-1, the V gene TRBV20-1, with a tentative D call TRBD1 (5 bases). The sequencing input was blood. This TCR was sampled from a woman aged 45-60 years with Graves' hyperthyroidism that later progressed to Graves' ophthalmopathy. The CDR3, as DNA: TGCAGTGCTAGAGATCGCCGGGGGAAGACTGAAGCTTTCTTT. Translating gives CSARDRRGKTEAFF.